This TCR beta chain stems from a study of CD4 T cell repertoires in COVID-19. Germline CDR1 SGHDT, CDR2 YYEEEE. There are 17 residues in the CDR3. V lost 3 bases and J lost 3, with 19 bases in between. Sequencing was done directly on freshly isolated, uncultured memory T cells. Clones were sequenced by immunoSEQ multiplex PCR, and TCRdb holds only the in-frame ones, with some missing. The table records over 20,000 clones, roughly 84% of them present only once. This clone has a handful of counts. The specimen comprised central memory CD4+ T cells from blood, sampled before the COVID-19 pandemic. This clonotype was obtained from a human donor who had COVID-19. The chain combines TRBV5-6 with TRBJ1-5; tentatively, D is TRBD1 (6 bases). CDR3 residues: CASSSLGAGVNNQPQHF. The CDR3 DNA is TGTGCCAGCAGCTCACTAGGGGCAGGGGTGAACAATCAGCCCCAGCATTTT.